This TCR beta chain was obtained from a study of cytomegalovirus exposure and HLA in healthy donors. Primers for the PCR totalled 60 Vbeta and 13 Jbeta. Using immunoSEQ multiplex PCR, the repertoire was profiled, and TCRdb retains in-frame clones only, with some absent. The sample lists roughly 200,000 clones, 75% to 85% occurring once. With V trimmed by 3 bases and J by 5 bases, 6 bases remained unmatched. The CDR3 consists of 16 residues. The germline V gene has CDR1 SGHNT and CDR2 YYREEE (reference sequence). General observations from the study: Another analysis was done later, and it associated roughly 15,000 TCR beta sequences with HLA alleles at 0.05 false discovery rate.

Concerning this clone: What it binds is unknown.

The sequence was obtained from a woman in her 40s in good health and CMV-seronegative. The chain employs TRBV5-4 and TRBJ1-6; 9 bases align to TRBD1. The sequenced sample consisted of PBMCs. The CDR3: CASSYGTGTHNSPLHF. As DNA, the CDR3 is TGTGCCAGCAGCTACGGGACAGGGACCCATAATTCACCCCTCCACTTT.